These T cell receptor beta chains were read from a single sample in a study of T cells in Graves' hyperthyroidism and ophthalmopathy. A single record per CDR3 protein comes from TCRdb applying MiXCR to the multiplex PCR reads. The data contain some 700,000 distinct CDR3 sequences, 17% of them singletons. What was sequenced was blood. All receptors come from a man between 45 and 60 years old with Graves' hyperthyroidism. Both conserved end residues are part of each CDR3. The order of the fields is clone size, D gene, V gene, J gene, CDR3 DNA, CDR3 protein. The D gene is left open where the match is weak. A row's size may be missing; if present it is once, few, many or a size class.

size: many; D: .; V: TRBV7-2; J: TRBJ1-1; DNA: TGTGCCAGCAGCTTAGAGTCGCGGTTTGGCGGAACTGAAGCTTTCTTT; CDR3: CASSLESRFGGTEAFF
size: many; D: TRBD2; V: TRBV28; J: TRBJ2-3; DNA: TGTGCCAGCAGTTTGGGACTAGCGGGAATTACAGATACGCAGTATTTT; CDR3: CASSLGLAGITDTQYF
size: many; D: .; V: TRBV27; J: TRBJ1-5; DNA: TGTGCCAGCAGTTTATCACACGGCCGCGTAAATCAGCCCCAGCATTTT; CDR3: CASSLSHGRVNQPQHF
size: .; D: .; V: TRBV30; J: TRBJ2-7; DNA: TGTGCCTGGAGTGGAGGGACTTACAACCTCTACGAGCAGTACTTC; CDR3: CAWSGGTYNLYEQYF
size: .; D: .; V: TRBV7-3; J: TRBJ1-3; DNA: TGTGCCAGCAGCTTAAATTCGTCTCCCGGAAACACCATATATTTT; CDR3: CASSLNSSPGNTIYF
size: .; D: .; V: TRBV29-1; J: TRBJ2-5; DNA: TGCAGCGTTGAAGATACGGGAGACAGCCAAGAGACCCAGTACTTC; CDR3: CSVEDTGDSQETQYF
size: few; D: .; V: TRBV5-1; J: TRBJ2-6; DNA: TGCGCCAGCAGCTTGGATGCCCTTTACGGCTCTGGGGCCAACGTCCTGACTTTC; CDR3: CASSLDALYGSGANVLTF
size: many; D: .; V: TRBV20-1; J: TRBJ2-7; DNA: TGCAGTGCTAGAGTTCAGGGAGTCTCCTACGAGCAGTACTTC; CDR3: CSARVQGVSYEQYF
size: many; D: .; V: TRBV2; J: TRBJ2-7; DNA: TGTGCCAGCAGTTGGCTCTACGAGCAGTACTTC; CDR3: CASSWLYEQYF
size: many; D: TRBD1; V: TRBV28; J: TRBJ1-1; DNA: TGTGCCAGCACCCAGGGGGCCGGCGACACTGAAGCTTTCTTT; CDR3: CASTQGAGDTEAFF
size: few; D: .; V: TRBV20-1; J: TRBJ1-5; DNA: TGCAGTGCTAGAGGAAATCAGCCCCAGCATTTT; CDR3: CSARGNQPQHF
size: many; D: .; V: TRBV29-1; J: TRBJ1-1; DNA: TGCAGCGTTGGACAAGCTTTCTTT; CDR3: CSVGQAFF
size: .; D: .; V: TRBV4-1; J: TRBJ2-2; DNA: TGCGCCAGCAGCCAAGAGTGGCAGTTCAACGGGGAGCTGTTTTTT; CDR3: CASSQEWQFNGELFF
size: .; D: .; V: TRBV20-1; J: TRBJ2-3; DNA: TGCAGTGCTAGTCGTAGGTACTCTAGCACAGATACGCAGTATTTT; CDR3: CSASRRYSSTDTQYF
size: few; D: TRBD1; V: TRBV5-1; J: TRBJ1-1; DNA: TGCGCCAGCAGCTCGGCGGGACAGGCTGTCGCTGAAGCTTTCTTT; CDR3: CASSSAGQAVAEAFF
size: .; D: TRBD2; V: TRBV4-2; J: TRBJ2-2; DNA: TGTGCCAGCAGCCAAGAGGGTCCCGGCGGGGACTACACCGGGGAGCCGTTTTTT; CDR3: CASSQEGPGGDYTGEPFF
size: many; D: TRBD1; V: TRBV12-3/TRBV12-4; J: TRBJ1-6; DNA: TGTGCCAGCACCGGAGACAGGGTTTTTTCACCCCTCCACTTT; CDR3: CASTGDRVFSPLHF
size: few; D: .; V: TRBV3-1; J: TRBJ2-3; DNA: TGTGCCAGCAGCCAAGATCGATATAAGGAAAATACGCAGTATTTT; CDR3: CASSQDRYKENTQYF
size: few; D: TRBD1; V: TRBV11-2; J: TRBJ2-1; DNA: TGTGCCAGCAGCTTAGCAGGGGGCTGGCATGAGCAGTTCTTC; CDR3: CASSLAGGWHEQFF
size: many; D: TRBD1; V: TRBV28; J: TRBJ2-7; DNA: TGTGCCAGCAGGCGGGGCGGGACAGGGCGCGACGAGCAGTACTTC; CDR3: CASRRGGTGRDEQYF
size: many; D: TRBD2; V: TRBV10-3; J: TRBJ2-7; DNA: TGTGCCATCAACGGGATGAGCGGGGTGGAGCAGTACTTC; CDR3: CAINGMSGVEQYF
size: many; D: TRBD1; V: TRBV2; J: TRBJ2-3; DNA: TGTGCCAGCAGTCAGGGACAGGGGGCAGTTTTCACAGATACGCAGTATTTT; CDR3: CASSQGQGAVFTDTQYF
size: few; D: .; V: TRBV29-1; J: TRBJ1-1; DNA: TGCAGCGTATTGGGCATCATGAACACTGAAGCTTTCTTT; CDR3: CSVLGIMNTEAFF
size: many; D: TRBD1; V: TRBV24-1; J: TRBJ2-5; DNA: TGTGCCACCAGTGAACGTCCCGGGACAGGGGAGGAGACCCAGTACTTC; CDR3: CATSERPGTGEETQYF
size: few; D: .; V: TRBV7-2; J: TRBJ1-5; DNA: TGTGCCAGCAGCCCACAGTTGCGGCAGCCCCAGCATTTT; CDR3: CASSPQLRQPQHF
size: many; D: TRBD1; V: TRBV19; J: TRBJ1-1; DNA: TGTGCCAGTAGTATCCCGAGACAGGGAGGTTTTTCTGAAGCTTTCTTT; CDR3: CASSIPRQGGFSEAFF
size: few; D: .; V: TRBV9; J: TRBJ2-3; DNA: TGTGCCAGCAGCGTAGGCAGCTTTATCACAGATACGCAGTATTTT; CDR3: CASSVGSFITDTQYF
size: few; D: TRBD1; V: TRBV7-7; J: TRBJ2-7; DNA: TGTGCTAGCAGCTTAGGGACAGGGACAAACTACGAGCAGTACTTC; CDR3: CASSLGTGTNYEQYF
size: .; D: .; V: TRBV19; J: TRBJ1-1; DNA: TGTGCCAGTAGGATACAGGGTGGGGACGAAGCTTTCTTT; CDR3: CASRIQGGDEAFF
size: many; D: TRBD1; V: TRBV27; J: TRBJ1-1; DNA: TGTGCCAGCAGTCTACACAGGGGTGGCACTGAAGCTTTCTTT; CDR3: CASSLHRGGTEAFF
size: .; D: .; V: TRBV18; J: TRBJ1-2; DNA: TGTGCCAGCTCATCGACTTCCGACCGGGTCTCAGGGGGCTACACCTTC; CDR3: CASSSTSDRVSGGYTF
size: .; D: .; V: TRBV12-3/TRBV12-4; J: TRBJ1-1; DNA: TGTGCCAGGAACCGGGTAGGGGCCGGCACTGAAGCTTTCTTT; CDR3: CARNRVGAGTEAFF
size: .; D: .; V: TRBV7-3; J: TRBJ2-1; DNA: TGTGCCAGCAGCTTAAGTCCGGATCTAACCTACAATGAGCAGTTCTTC; CDR3: CASSLSPDLTYNEQFF
size: many; D: TRBD1; V: TRBV18; J: TRBJ1-6; DNA: TGTGCCAGCTCACCCGGGACAGACCTACGGGCCCTCCACTTT; CDR3: CASSPGTDLRALHF
size: .; D: TRBD2; V: TRBV28; J: TRBJ2-3; DNA: TGTGCCAGCTCATTATACCGGGAGGAAACAGATACGCAGTATTTT; CDR3: CASSLYREETDTQYF
size: many; D: .; V: TRBV6-1; J: TRBJ1-5; DNA: TGTGCCAGCAGTGTTAGACAGGAGATTAGCAATCAGCCCCAGCATTTT; CDR3: CASSVRQEISNQPQHF
size: many; D: TRBD1; V: TRBV18; J: TRBJ2-1; DNA: TGTGCCAGCTCAGCCGGGACAGGGGCTGTAAATGAGCAGTTCTTC; CDR3: CASSAGTGAVNEQFF
size: few; D: TRBD1; V: TRBV9; J: TRBJ1-5; DNA: TGTGCCAGCAGCGTTTCGGGACAGGGTGATCAGCCCCAGCATTTT; CDR3: CASSVSGQGDQPQHF
size: .; D: TRBD1; V: TRBV19; J: TRBJ1-5; DNA: TGTGCCAGTAGTCCAGGGACAGGACCGCCTGATCAGCCCCAGCATTTT; CDR3: CASSPGTGPPDQPQHF
size: few; D: TRBD1; V: TRBV6-1; J: TRBJ2-1; DNA: TGTGCCAGCAGCGAGGGGGCAGTAAACAATGAGCAGTTCTTC; CDR3: CASSEGAVNNEQFF
size: .; D: TRBD1; V: TRBV20-1; J: TRBJ2-5; DNA: TGCAGTGCTAGAATCTTGGGCAGGGGGGAGACCCAGTACTTC; CDR3: CSARILGRGETQYF
size: .; D: .; V: TRBV2; J: TRBJ1-4; DNA: TGTGCCACCCACAGGAGTTATAATGAAAAACTGTTTTTT; CDR3: CATHRSYNEKLFF
size: many; D: .; V: TRBV12-3/TRBV12-4; J: TRBJ1-2; DNA: TGTGCCAGCAGTTTTCGGGTATCGGTTGGCTACACCTTC; CDR3: CASSFRVSVGYTF
size: few; D: TRBD2; V: TRBV12-3/TRBV12-4; J: TRBJ2-2; DNA: TGTGCCAGCAGACCCAGCGGGAGGTTTAACGGGGAGCTGTTTTTT; CDR3: CASRPSGRFNGELFF
size: .; D: TRBD1; V: TRBV2; J: TRBJ2-5; DNA: TGTGCCAGCAGGAGAAACAGGGGACGGCAAGAGACCCAGTACTTC; CDR3: CASRRNRGRQETQYF
size: many; D: TRBD1; V: TRBV28; J: TRBJ1-2; DNA: TGTGCCAGCAGTCCCATCGGGGACAGGGGTCCCCTGCTAGATGGCTACACCTTC; CDR3: CASSPIGDRGPLLDGYTF
size: many; D: .; V: TRBV12-3/TRBV12-4; J: TRBJ1-1; DNA: TGTGCCAGCAGTTTCCACCTCTCTCGGGCCACTGAAGCTTTCTTT; CDR3: CASSFHLSRATEAFF
size: .; D: TRBD1; V: TRBV28; J: TRBJ1-3; DNA: TGTGCCAGCAGACGAGACAGGGTTGGGGGAAACACCATATATTTT; CDR3: CASRRDRVGGNTIYF
size: many; D: .; V: TRBV11-2; J: TRBJ2-7; DNA: TGTGCCAGCAGCCGTTTGGGAGGGGGCCTCGAGCAGTACTTC; CDR3: CASSRLGGGLEQYF
size: many; D: TRBD1; V: TRBV10-3; J: TRBJ2-2; DNA: TGTGCCATCAGTCGTGACAGGGACGACACCGGGGAGCTGTTTTTT; CDR3: CAISRDRDDTGELFF
size: .; D: .; V: TRBV5-4; J: TRBJ1-1; DNA: TGTGCCAGCAGCTTTGGACAGACCCCGAACACTGAAGCTTTCTTT; CDR3: CASSFGQTPNTEAFF
size: many; D: .; V: TRBV20-1; J: TRBJ2-7; DNA: TGCAGTGCCCGGAGGGCGGGATCCTCCTACGAGCAGTACTTC; CDR3: CSARRAGSSYEQYF